This passage covers 20 T cell receptor beta chains from one sample sequenced in a study of cytomegalovirus exposure and HLA in healthy donors. PCR amplification relied on 60 Vbeta primers (plus 13 Jbeta primers). This table comes from immunoSEQ multiplex PCR, and its TCRdb copy is limited to in-frame clones, with some not included. The sample comprises about 120,000 clones, less than 85% of which are singletons, and over 2.5% rests with the top ten. Sequencing input: PBMCs. These receptors came from a male donor in good health and CMV-seronegative.

CDR3: CAISEQREATGELFF. The CDR3 nucleotides read TGTGCCATCAGTGAACAGCGGGAGGCCACCGGGGAGCTGTTTTTT. This chain joins TRBV10-3 and TRBJ2-2, with 9 nucleotides matching TRBD2. The CDR3 loop spans 15 amino acids. CDR1 is ENHRY and CDR2 is SYGVKD in the germline V gene. V was clipped by 3 bases and J by 4 bases; unmatched bases: 3.

The rearrangement joins TRBV4-1 to TRBJ2-2, with 13 nucleotides matching TRBD2. The V and J ends lost 5 bases and 0 bases, in that order; junction bases with no gene match: 6. This CDR3 is 18 amino acids long. Germline CDR1 is MGHRA and CDR2 is YSYEKL. The CDR3 DNA is TGCGCCAGCAGCGAAACTAGCGGGAGGGCCGCGAACACCGGGGAGCTGTTTTTT. The encoded protein is CASSETSGRAANTGELFF.

This sequence joins TRBV7-3 and TRBJ2-1; 13 bases agree with TRBD2. CDR1 and CDR2 (germline): SGHTA, FQGTGA. V lost 5 bases to trimming and J lost 9 bases; unmatched junction nucleotides: 7. The CDR3 spans 15 residues. The CDR3: CASSQTSGGLGEQFF. The CDR3 coding sequence is TGTGCCAGCAGCCAGACTAGCGGGGGGCTAGGTGAGCAGTTCTTC.

J is TRBJ2-3 and V is TRBV7-2, with 7 bases identical to TRBD1. The CDR3 contains 14 residues. The germline V gene encodes CDR1 SGHTA and CDR2 FQGNSA. Trimming took 5 bases from V and 2 from J; bases not matched to a gene: 4. The CDR3 bases are TGTGCCAGCAGCCTCGGACAGGTCACAGATACGCAGTATTTT. Translation: CASSLGQVTDTQYF.

V is TRBV29-1 and J is TRBJ1-1; 8 nucleotides agree with TRBD1. The CDR3 loop spans 11 amino acids. V lost 3 bases, J lost 12 bases, and 6 bases stayed unmatched. Germline lookup yields CDR1 SQVTM and CDR2 ANQGSEA. CDR3 bases: TGCAGCGTTGATGTTGACAGGGGAACTTTCTTT. Its protein is CSVDVDRGTFF.

V usage is TRBV5-1 and J usage is TRBJ1-1, with TRBD1 as a possible D gene (5 bases). This CDR3 region has 17 residues. In germline, CDR1 is SGHRS, CDR2 YFSETQ. Trimming cost V 0 bases and J 3 bases, with 18 bases left between them. CDR3 residues: CASSLAGNWRGDTEAFF. CDR3 in DNA: TGCGCCAGCAGCTTGGCCGGTAACTGGAGGGGCGACACTGAAGCTTTCTTT. The variable domain in full, with the rest retrieved from reference TRBV5-1 and TRBJ1-1, is KAGVTQTPRYLIKTRGQQVTLSCSPISGHRSVSWYQQTPGQGLQFLFEYFSETQRNKGNFPGRFSGRQFSNSRSEMNVSTLELGDSALYLCASSLAGNWRGDTEAFFGQGTRLTVV.

The V call is TRBV30, the J call TRBJ1-1; D gene uncertain. CDR3 length: 14 amino acids. CDR1 GTSNPN and CDR2 SVGIG come from the germline V gene (reference sequence). Trimming removed 0 bases from V and 1 base from J, with 9 bases in between. The CDR3: CAWSVRRGNTEAFF. CDR3 nucleotide sequence: TGTGCCTGGAGTGTACGGCGGGGGAACACTGAAGCTTTCTTT.

The chain combines TRBV6-1 with TRBJ2-7; D is unclear. Germline V CDR1 and CDR2: MNHNS, SASEGT. The CDR3 is 12 residues long. V shed 6 bases and J shed 3 bases, with 9 bases lying between them. CDR3 DNA: TGTGCCAGCAGCGCTCAGATCTACGAGCAGTACTTC. Its translation: CASSAQIYEQYF.

The CDR3 DNA is TGTGCCAGCAGCCCGCTAGCGGGGGGTTCGGAGACCCAGTACTTC. This translates into CASSPLAGGSETQYF. J is TRBJ2-5 and V is TRBV7-6; TRBD2 agrees at 11 bases. The CDR3 extends over 15 amino acids. After removal of 5 bases from V and 5 bases from J, the junction contained 7 bases not matched to a gene. Germline CDR1 and CDR2: SGHVS and FNYEAQ.

This chain links TRBV6-5 with TRBJ1-4; TRBD1 matches at 7 bases. J lost 2 bases, V lost 4 bases, and 1 base had no gene match. Germline lookup yields CDR1 MNHEY and CDR2 SVGAGI. CDR3 length: 14 residues. Here the CDR3 DNA reads TGTGCCAGCAGTTCGACAGGGACTAATGAAAAACTGTTTTTT. Amino acid sequence: CASSSTGTNEKLFF.

This clone occurred a few times. Other DNA sequences in this sample translate to the same CDR3. The rearrangement links TRBV30 to TRBJ1-5; no clear D. The germline gives CDR1 GTSNPN, CDR2 SVGIG (reference sequence). The CDR3 contains 12 residues. V lost 0 bases to trimming and J lost 4 bases, with 4 bases between them. The CDR3 DNA reads as TGTGCCTGGAGTGTACTTAATCAGCCCCAGCATTTT. Encoded protein: CAWSVLNQPQHF. The full variable domain, its missing parts supplied by reference TRBV30 and TRBJ1-5, is SQTIHQWPATLVQPVGSPLSLECTVEGTSNPNLYWYRQAAGRGLQLLFYSVGIGQISSEVPQNLSASRPQDRQFILSSKKLLLSDSGFYLCAWSVLNQPQHFGDGTRLSIL.

CDR3 sequence: CASSPREGLRDTQYF. The DNA for the CDR3 is TGTGCCAGCAGCCCGCGGGAGGGCTTACGAGATACGCAGTATTTT. The V call is TRBV5-4, the J call TRBJ2-3; 9 nucleotides match TRBD2. Germline assignment: CDR1 SGHNT and CDR2 YYREEE (reference sequence). The CDR3 is made up of 15 amino acids. The V segment lost 4 bases and the J segment 5 bases; nucleotides outside the gene matches: 8.

The J gene is TRBJ1-2, the V gene TRBV19, with a possible D match to TRBD1 (5 bases). CDR1 is LNHDA, CDR2 SQIVND, per germline (reference sequence). CDR3 size: 15 residues. V dropped 5 bases and J dropped 7 bases, with 20 bases sitting between them. The CDR3 spells CASSSQGGPGGGYTF. CDR3 in DNA: TGTGCCAGTAGTTCCCAGGGAGGTCCAGGAGGTGGCTACACCTTC.

The genes are TRBV19 and TRBJ1-5, with 7 bases aligning to TRBD1. J was trimmed by 6 bases and V by 1 base; bases with no gene match: 9. Per the germline V gene, CDR1 is LNHDA and CDR2 is SQIVND (reference sequence). This CDR3 is built from 16 residues. The CDR3 here is CASSIAAPGGSQPQHF. DNA for the CDR3: TGTGCCAGTAGTATAGCGGCTCCAGGGGGAAGTCAGCCCCAGCATTTT. Combining the CDR3 with reference TRBV19 and TRBJ1-5 gives the whole variable domain DGGITQSPKYLFRKEGQNVTLSCEQNLNHDAMYWYRQDPGQGLRLIYYSQIVNDFQKGDIAEGYSVSREKKESFPLTVTSAQKNPTAFYLCASSIAAPGGSQPQHFGDGTRLSIL.

The chain carries TRBV21-1 and TRBJ1-6; the table calls TRBD1, which could not be checked here. TRBV21-1 is given as a pseudogene. The CDR3 totals 21 residues. This CDR3 reads CASSNRDRGPDHFSYNSPLHF. CDR3 nucleotides: TGTGCCAGCAGCAACCGGGACAGGGGGCCCGACCACTTCTCCTATAATTCACCCCTCCACTTT.

J is TRBJ1-4 and V is TRBV28; unclear D gene. The germline V and J ends were trimmed by 2 bases and 6 bases, with 10 bases remaining between them. The CDR3 consists of 14 residues. Germline CDR1 MDHEN, CDR2 SYDVKM. The CDR3 DNA reads as TGTGCCAGCAGTTTACCTACTCTGCATGAAAAACTGTTTTTT. Translating gives CASSLPTLHEKLFF.

V gene TRBV5-1 combines with J gene TRBJ1-2, with no clear D. CDR3 length equals 14 residues. V gave up 3 bases and J gave up 8 bases, with 17 bases separating them. CDR1 and CDR2 (germline): SGHRS, YFSETQ. The CDR3 bases are TGCGCCAGCAGCTCCCTGCCGGACTCTTGGGGCTACACCTTC. Translating it yields CASSSLPDSWGYTF.

CDR3: CASSLEGADTGGYTF. In DNA form, the CDR3 reads TGTGCCAGCAGCTTGGAGGGGGCGGACACGGGGGGCTACACCTTC. The chain carries TRBV5-4 and TRBJ1-2; TRBD1 matches 7 bases. Germline values: CDR1 SGHNT, CDR2 YYREEE (reference sequence). V was pared by 0 bases and J by 8 bases, with 10 bases of the junction left unmatched. The CDR3 consists of 15 residues. Together with reference TRBV5-4 and TRBJ1-2, the CDR3 gives the full variable domain: ETGVTQSPTHLIKTRGQQVTLRCSSQSGHNTVSWYQQALGQGPQFIFQYYREEENGRGNFPPRFSGLQFPNYSSELNVNALELDDSALYLCASSLEGADTGGYTFGSGTRLTVV.

The chain combines TRBV19 with TRBJ1-1; D perhaps matches TRBD1 (6 bases). Per germline, CDR1 LNHDA and CDR2 SQIVND (reference sequence). The germline V and J ends were trimmed by 3 bases and 4 bases, with 12 bases remaining between them. This CDR3 is 14 amino acids long. CDR3 coding DNA: TGTGCCAGTAGTATGGGGGGGCTTGGCACTGAAGCTTTCTTT. This gives the protein CASSMGGLGTEAFF.

The chain combines TRBV7-9 with TRBJ1-1; unclear D gene. Germline lookup yields CDR1 SEHNR and CDR2 FQNEAQ (reference sequence). The CDR3 runs 16 residues. V dropped 5 bases and J dropped 3 bases, with 19 bases sitting between them. The CDR3 DNA reads as TGTGCCAGCAGCCCCCCGGTTAGCCTTATGGACACTGAAGCTTTCTTT. It specifies CASSPPVSLMDTEAFF.